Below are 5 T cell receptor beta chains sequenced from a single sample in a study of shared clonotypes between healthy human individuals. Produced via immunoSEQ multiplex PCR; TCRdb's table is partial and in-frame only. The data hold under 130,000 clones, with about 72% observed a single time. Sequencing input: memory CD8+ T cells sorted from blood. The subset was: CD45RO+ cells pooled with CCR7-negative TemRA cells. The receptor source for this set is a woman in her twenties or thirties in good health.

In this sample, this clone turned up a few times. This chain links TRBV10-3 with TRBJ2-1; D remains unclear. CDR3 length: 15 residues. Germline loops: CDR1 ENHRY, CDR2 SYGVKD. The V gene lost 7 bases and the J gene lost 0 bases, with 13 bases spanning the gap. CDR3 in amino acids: CAIKSAESSYNEQFF. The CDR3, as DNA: TGTGCCATCAAGTCAGCTGAAAGCTCCTACAATGAGCAGTTCTTC.

The CDR3 loop reads CATSRYPRGAENDPLNQPQHF. Here the CDR3 DNA reads TGTGCCACCAGCAGATACCCCAGGGGCGCTGAAAACGACCCGTTAAATCAGCCCCAGCATTTT. The chain has TRBV15 and TRBJ1-5, with TRBD1 as a possible D gene (6 bases). Germline loops: CDR1 LNHNV, CDR2 YYDKDF (reference sequence). The germline V and J ends were trimmed by 2 bases and 4 bases, with 30 bases remaining between them. The CDR3 length is 21 residues.

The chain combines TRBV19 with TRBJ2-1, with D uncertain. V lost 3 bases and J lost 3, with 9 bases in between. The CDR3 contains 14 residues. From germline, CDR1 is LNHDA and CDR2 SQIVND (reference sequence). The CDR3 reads CASSIGSVYNEQFF. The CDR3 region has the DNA TGTGCCAGTAGTATTGGATCGGTCTACAATGAGCAGTTCTTC.

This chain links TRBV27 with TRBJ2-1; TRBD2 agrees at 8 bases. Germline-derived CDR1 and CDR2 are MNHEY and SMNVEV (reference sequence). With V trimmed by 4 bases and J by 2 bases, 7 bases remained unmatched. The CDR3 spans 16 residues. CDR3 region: CASSSMTSATYNEQFF. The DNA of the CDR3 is TGTGCCAGCAGTTCCATGACTAGCGCGACCTACAATGAGCAGTTCTTC.

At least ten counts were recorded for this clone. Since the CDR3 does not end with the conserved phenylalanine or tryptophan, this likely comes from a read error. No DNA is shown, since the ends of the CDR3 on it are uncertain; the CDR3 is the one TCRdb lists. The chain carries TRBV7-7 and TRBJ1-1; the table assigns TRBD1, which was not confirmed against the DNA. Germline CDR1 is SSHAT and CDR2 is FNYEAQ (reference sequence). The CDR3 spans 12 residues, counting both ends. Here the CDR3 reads CASSLGRGDPSV.